This TCR beta chain was retrieved from a study of identical twins. Whole-study results and caveats: Twin pairs had excess sharing that was weaker in beta out-of-frame sequences.

The V gene's germline CDR1 is SQVTM and CDR2 ANQGSEA. V was trimmed by 3 bases and J by 4 bases, leaving 13 bases between them. CDR3 size: 13 residues. The sample holds many counts of this clonotype. Its antigen is as yet unknown. Addition of a universal primer site occurred through template switching, and cDNA carried unique molecular identifiers. TCRdb re-analysed the 5' RACE reads in MiXCR, keeping a single row per CDR3 protein. The sample shows hundreds of thousands of distinct CDR3 sequences, roughly an eighth of them seen only once. This same sample was also taken into another study, of yellow fever vaccine responses in identical twins.

The receptor was derived from a woman aged 18-30 years in good health. The chain has TRBV29-1 and TRBJ2-7; tentative D call: TRBD1 (6 bases). Sequencing was done on a sample of PBMCs. The CDR3 nucleotides read TGCAGCGTTGAGGGGCTAGGGGGATACGAGCAGTACTTC. This sequence encodes CSVEGLGGYEQYF.